The subject of this entry is one T cell receptor beta chain. Its antigen is not known. This sample is part of a study of blood T cells in healthy people across ages. CDR1 MNHEY and CDR2 SVGEGT come from the germline V gene. The CDR3 totals 13 residues. The V gene lost 3 bases and the J gene lost 6 bases, with 9 bases spanning the gap. Overall study results and limits: Measured against age, TCR beta diversity per million T cells decreased in a roughly linear manner.

Primed by a sample-barcoded 5' primer and a J-beta primer mix, a second PCR proceeded for 7 to 11 cycles. TCRdb used MiXCR to reprocess the 5' RACE reads, holding one entry per CDR3 protein. The sample shows roughly 410,000 distinct CDR3 sequences, 50% to 60% of them seen only once. The clonotype was recovered from a man aged 55 to 70 in good health. Material for sequencing was blood. This chain links TRBV6-2 or TRBV6-3 with TRBJ1-5; D unresolved. The CDR3 bases are TGTGCCAGCAGTTATGATTATATTCAGCCCCAGCATTTT. As protein: CASSYDYIQPQHF.